The 18 T cell receptor beta chains presented below share a single source sample, sequenced in a study of blood T cell repertoires in COVID-19. Profiled with immunoSEQ multiplex PCR; TCRdb holds only in-frame clones, not every one. The data hold approximately 110,000 clones, with around 81% observed a single time. The source material was peripheral blood. Every receptor here comes from a human donor in a cohort sampled during active or convalescent COVID-19.

This clone was counted only a few times. The rearrangement links TRBV4-1 to TRBJ2-1, with 11 bases matching TRBD2. The CDR3 has 15 residues. Germline loops: CDR1 MGHRA, CDR2 YSYEKL. V was pared by 4 bases and J by 6 bases, with 5 bases of the junction left unmatched. In nucleotides, the CDR3 is TGCGCCAGCAGCCTACTAGCGGGAGCTTCCAATGAGCAGTTCTTC. Translated, it gives CASSLLAGASNEQFF.

The chain carries TRBV9 and TRBJ1-2; TRBD1 aligns across 8 bases. This CDR3 comprises 15 residues. CDR1 and CDR2 from the germline V gene are SGDLS and YYNGEE. The V and J ends lost 0 bases and 8 bases, in that order; junction bases with no gene match: 9. The CDR3 spells CASSVVSTGDGGYTF. The CDR3 bases are TGTGCCAGCAGCGTAGTTTCGACAGGGGATGGGGGCTACACCTTC.

This clone has only a few counts. J is TRBJ2-4 and V is TRBV29-1; the match to TRBD2 covers 7 bases. The CDR3 contains 13 residues. The germline V gene encodes CDR1 SQVTM and CDR2 ANQGSEA. The CDR3 DNA reads as TGCAGTGGGGTGGGGGAGGGCTTAAACATTCAGTACTTC. It codes for CSGVGEGLNIQYF.

V is TRBV3-1 (or the pseudogene TRBV3-2) and J is TRBJ2-5; 8 bases agree with TRBD1. After removal of 1 base from V and 3 bases from J, the junction contained 10 bases not matched to a gene. CDR3 length: 17 amino acids. The germline V gene encodes CDR1 LGHDT and CDR2 YNNKEL (reference sequence). In DNA, the CDR3 is TGTGCCAGCAGCCAAGTAAGACAGGGGTTGGGGGAAGAGACCCAGTACTTC. It is translated as CASSQVRQGLGEETQYF.

The CDR3 protein is CASSQRPGQGSTGELFF. The CDR3 bases are TGCGCCAGCAGCCAACGCCCCGGACAGGGCAGCACCGGGGAGCTGTTTTTT. This chain joins TRBV4-3 and TRBJ2-2; 8 bases are shared with TRBD1. The CDR3 contains 17 residues. The V gene end was trimmed by 2 bases and the J gene end by 4 bases; junction bases not matched to a gene: 9. The germline CDR1 and CDR2 sequences are LGHNA and YSLEER.

This clone occurred a few times. The chain uses TRBV7-8 and TRBJ2-7; TRBD2 matches at 9 bases. V lost 5 bases, J lost 2 bases, and 7 bases stayed unmatched. This CDR3 has 15 amino acids. Germline V gene sequence: CDR1 SGHVS, CDR2 FQNEAQ. The CDR3 protein is CASSRSGRSTYEQYF. As DNA, the CDR3 is TGTGCCAGCAGCCGGAGCGGGAGGAGTACCTACGAGCAGTACTTC.

V usage is TRBV5-4 and J usage is TRBJ2-5; 7 positions match TRBD1. Looked up from germline, CDR1 is SGHNT and CDR2 is YYREEE (reference sequence). V shed 3 bases and J 1 base; nucleotides not matched to a gene: 3. This CDR3 spans 14 amino acids. In DNA, the CDR3 is TGTGCCAGCAGCTGGGACAGTATCCAAGAGACCCAGTACTTC. Translated: CASSWDSIQETQYF.

In its sample, this clone was seen a few times. The chain recombines TRBV2 with TRBJ2-7; D remains unclear. With 3 bases removed from V and 3 bases from J, the gap between germline ends came to 9 bases. The CDR3 runs to 13 residues. Germline V gives CDR1 SNHLY, CDR2 FYNNEI. The CDR3 DNA follows: TGTGCCAGCAGTGATCCAGGAAACTACGAGCAGTACTTC. Amino acid sequence: CASSDPGNYEQYF.

The chain employs TRBV7-2 and TRBJ2-1, with 14 bases identical to TRBD2. The CDR3 spans 17 residues. CDR1 SGHTA and CDR2 FQGNSA come from the germline V gene. With 4 bases clipped from V and 4 bases from J, the junction kept 6 bases outside the gene matches. The CDR3 protein is CASSSWTSGRIYNEQFF. CDR3 sequence (DNA): TGTGCCAGCAGCTCTTGGACTAGCGGGAGGATATACAATGAGCAGTTCTTC.

In its sample, this clone was seen once. J is TRBJ1-2 and V is TRBV9; tentative D call: TRBD1 (6 bases). The V end was cut by 0 bases, the J end by 1 base, with 7 bases between. Germline V lookup: CDR1 SGDLS, CDR2 YYNGEE. The CDR3 covers 14 residues. In DNA, the CDR3 is TGTGCCAGCAGCGTAGGGGACATTAACTATGGCTACACCTTC. It is translated as CASSVGDINYGYTF.

The genes are TRBV7-2 and TRBJ2-7, with 8 nucleotides matching TRBD2. V was pared by 2 bases and J by 4 bases, with 4 bases of the junction left unmatched. Germline V lookup: CDR1 SGHTA, CDR2 FQGNSA. The CDR3 has 14 amino acids. The CDR3 is CASSLSGGQYEQYF. The DNA of the CDR3 is TGTGCCAGCAGCTTAAGCGGGGGTCAATACGAGCAGTACTTC.

The J gene is TRBJ1-2, the V gene TRBV14; no firm D call. This CDR3 spans 15 amino acids. Per germline, CDR1 SGHDN and CDR2 FVKESK. Trimming left V 4 bases short and J 0 bases short, with 12 bases between. CDR3 nucleotide sequence: TGTGCCAGCAGCCCCAAACTGCTTACTAACTATGGCTACACCTTC. Protein product: CASSPKLLTNYGYTF.

This rearrangement joins TRBV7-2 to TRBJ2-3; D gene uncertain. Germline V lookup: CDR1 SGHTA, CDR2 FQGNSA. The CDR3 runs to 14 residues. The V and J ends lost 2 bases and 6 bases respectively, with 12 bases between them. The CDR3: CASSLRVFRDTQYF. CDR3 sequence (DNA): TGTGCCAGCAGCTTAAGAGTGTTCAGGGATACGCAGTATTTT.

This clone has a handful of counts. V is TRBV2 and J is TRBJ1-5; unclear D gene. The CDR3 contains 13 residues. The V end was cut by 3 bases, the J end by 4 bases, with 7 bases between. Germline assignment: CDR1 SNHLY and CDR2 FYNNEI. CDR3: CASSETENQPQHF. The CDR3 coding sequence is TGTGCCAGCAGTGAGACTGAAAATCAGCCCCAGCATTTT.

This chain uses TRBV3-1 (or the pseudogene TRBV3-2) with TRBJ1-2, with D perhaps matching TRBD1 (5 bases). Germline CDR1 and CDR2: LGHDT and YNNKEL (reference sequence). The CDR3 loop spans 14 amino acids. V was pared by 1 base and J by 3 bases, with 9 bases between. The CDR3 DNA reads TGTGCCAGCAGCCAAGGCAGGGTCGACTATGGCTACACCTTC. It specifies CASSQGRVDYGYTF.

The rearrangement joins TRBV7-9 to TRBJ2-5; a weak D match, TRBD1 (5 bases). In germline, CDR1 is SEHNR, CDR2 FQNEAQ (reference sequence). The CDR3 consists of 14 residues. V dropped 1 base and J dropped 5 bases, with 11 bases sitting between them. DNA for the CDR3: TGTGCCAGCAGCTTAGATCAGGGATCGGAGACCCAGTACTTC. Amino acids: CASSLDQGSETQYF.

CDR3 sequence (DNA): TGTGCCAGCTGCGAGGGGGCACGTTCACCCCTCCACTTT. Its protein is CASCEGARSPLHF. This chain connects TRBV12-3 or TRBV12-4 to TRBJ1-6; 7 bases fit TRBD1. CDR3 length: 13 amino acids. Unmatched junction bases numbered 7, after V lost 8 bases and J lost 9 bases.

The chain has TRBV19 and TRBJ2-1; 10 bases align to TRBD2. CDR3 length: 18 residues. The J segment lost 6 bases and the V segment lost 6 bases, leaving 17 bases of the junction unmatched. Per the germline V gene, CDR1 is LNHDA and CDR2 is SQIVND (reference sequence). This CDR3 is CASRHSGGVGLGTNEQFF. DNA of the CDR3: TGTGCCAGTAGACACAGCGGGGGGGTTGGATTAGGCACCAATGAGCAGTTCTTC.